This T cell receptor (beta chain) was observed in a study of blood T cell repertoires in COVID-19. Study-wide background: The origin of the acute and convalescent COVID-19 samples was the United States, Italy and Spain. The cDNA or gDNA used as material had been derived from T cells, B-cell-depleted T cells, or PBMCs.

Per the original methods: Amplification with reference gene primers provided the estimates of nucleated cell counts. Assay: immunoSEQ multiplex PCR; the TCRdb copy retains only in-frame clones and omits some. For V, J and clone size, that table is used; D and trimming come from the DNA. This sample has 300,000 to 400,000 clones; around four fifths occur once, and the top ten carry almost 3%. The CDR3 covers 13 residues. The germline gives CDR1 MNHEY, CDR2 SMNVEV (reference sequence). V shed 6 bases and J 6 bases; nucleotides not matched to a gene: 8. The sample taken for sequencing was peripheral blood. The chain employs TRBV27 and TRBJ2-7; 7 bases are shared with TRBD2. The receptor's source is a man aged 25 to 40 with active or convalescent COVID-19. The CDR3 DNA reads as TGTGCCAGCAGCCCCTCGGGGGGAATCGAGCAGTACTTC. Translating gives CASSPSGGIEQYF.